The entry below describes one T cell receptor beta chain. Its target is not known. CDR1 is SNHLY and CDR2 is FYNNEI in the germline V gene. V lost 10 bases and J lost 3; bases outside the gene matches: 8. This CDR3 contains 14 residues. The data were taken from a study of Graves' ophthalmopathy and Graves' hyperthyroidism. Whole-study context: Investigators collected peripheral blood at initial diagnosis, before any treatment was given.

RNA transcripts provided the template for amplifying TCR beta CDR3 regions. After a first-round RT-PCR with HTBI primers, a second-round multiplex PCR was run. TCRdb called the multiplex PCR reads again in MiXCR, with one record for every CDR3 protein. The data contain 660,000 or so distinct CDR3 sequences, just over 40% of them singletons. General study findings and limits: Ophthalmopathy cases were distinguished from stable hyperthyroidism by a 13-signature model, reaching around 88% sensitivity and approximately 83% specificity.

The diagnostic workup employed clinical symptoms, serum thyroxine, TRAb, thyroid ultrasound and orbital computed tomography. Sequencing was performed on peripheral blood. The chain carries TRBV2 and TRBJ1-5; 8 bases agree with TRBD1. This TCR was recovered from an adult man with Graves' ophthalmopathy. CDR3 amino acids: CATVGQVTNQPQHF. The CDR3 DNA is TGTGCCACCGTGGGACAGGTGACCAATCAGCCCCAGCATTTT. Together with reference TRBV2 and TRBJ1-5, the CDR3 gives the full variable domain: EPEVTQTPSHQVTQMGQEVILRCVPISNHLYFYWYRQILGQKVEFLVSFYNNEISEKSEIFDDQFSVERPDGSNFTLKIRSTKLEDSAMYFCATVGQVTNQPQHFGDGTRLSIL.